This T cell receptor (beta chain) was sequenced in a study of T cell repertoires in cytomegalovirus infection. Background on the study: Both CMV infection and a matching HLA type were indicated by public TCR beta signatures. Overall study results and limits: Within the response measured ex vivo, HLA-C-restricted CMV-specific TCR beta clonotypes were dominant. The cumulative frequency of public TCR beta families distinguished individuals who carried CMV together with the relevant HLA.

J gave up 3 bases and V 7 bases, and 6 bases lay outside the gene matches. The germline gives CDR1 MDHEN, CDR2 SYDVKM. CDR3 length: 14 amino acids. One entry per CDR3 protein results from TCRdb running MiXCR on the reads. The table shows fewer than 250,000 distinct CDR3 sequences, with roughly an eighth occurring only once. Details on this clonotype: The antigen remains undetermined.

The TCR was taken from a human donor in good health (CMV status not recorded). Some clones in this sample may be carry-over from other donors' samples. The sequencing sample was made of PBMCs. J is TRBJ2-1 and V is TRBV28; 7 bases agree with TRBD1. The CDR3 region is CASTSAGGYNEQFF. CDR3 DNA: TGTGCCAGCACCTCCGCAGGGGGCTACAATGAGCAGTTCTTC. The whole variable domain, remainder taken from reference TRBV28 and TRBJ2-1, is DVKVTQSSRYLVKRTGEKVFLECVQDMDHENMFWYRQDPGLGLRLIYFSYDVKMKEKGDIPEGYSVSREKKERFSLILESASTNQTSMYLCASTSAGGYNEQFFGPGTRLTVL.